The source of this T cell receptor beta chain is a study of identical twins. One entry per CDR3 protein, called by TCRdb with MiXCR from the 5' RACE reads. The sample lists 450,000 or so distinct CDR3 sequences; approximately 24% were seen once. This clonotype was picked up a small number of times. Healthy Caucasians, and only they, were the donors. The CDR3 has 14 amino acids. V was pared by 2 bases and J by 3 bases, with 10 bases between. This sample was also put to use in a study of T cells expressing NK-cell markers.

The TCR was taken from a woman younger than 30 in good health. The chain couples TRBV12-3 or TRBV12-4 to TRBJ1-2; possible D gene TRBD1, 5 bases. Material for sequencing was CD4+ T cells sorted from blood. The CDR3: CASSLFGRDYGYTF. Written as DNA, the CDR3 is TGTGCCAGCAGTTTATTCGGCAGGGACTATGGCTACACCTTC.